Listed below are T cell receptor beta chains from one sample, sequenced in a study of technical replicates of blood from a few donors. Clones were sequenced by immunoSEQ multiplex PCR, and TCRdb holds only the in-frame ones, with some missing. The sample carries over 10,000 clones, 95% recorded once. Sequencing was performed on PBMCs. The receptors originated from a human donor in good health. Both conserved end residues are part of each CDR3. Each record gives: V gene, D gene, clone size, J gene, CDR3 protein, CDR3 DNA. A D gene is named only where the DNA matches it firmly. Part of the rows lack a size; the others show once, few, many or a class for expanded clones.

v_call: TRBV25-1; d_call: NA; clone_size: NA; j_call: TRBJ2-1; cdr3_aa: CASSEGAMVDEQFF; cdr3_nt: TGTGCCAGCAGTGAAGGGGCAATGGTCGATGAGCAGTTCTTC
v_call: TRBV7-2; d_call: NA; clone_size: NA; j_call: TRBJ2-5; cdr3_aa: CASSLVGTPKEETQYF; cdr3_nt: TGTGCCAGCAGTTTAGTCGGGACTCCCAAGGAAGAGACCCAGTACTTC
v_call: TRBV25-1; d_call: NA; clone_size: NA; j_call: TRBJ1-1; cdr3_aa: CASSAGEAFF; cdr3_nt: TGTGCCAGCAGTGCCGGGGAAGCTTTCTTT
v_call: TRBV19; d_call: NA; clone_size: NA; j_call: TRBJ2-2; cdr3_aa: CASSIVSGATGELFF; cdr3_nt: TGTGCCAGTAGTATAGTTTCCGGAGCGACCGGGGAGCTGTTTTTT
v_call: TRBV5-6; d_call: NA; clone_size: NA; j_call: TRBJ2-3; cdr3_aa: CASSRYPAYSSTDTQYF; cdr3_nt: TGTGCCAGCAGCAGATACCCAGCGTATTCTAGCACAGATACGCAGTATTTT
v_call: TRBV19; d_call: TRBD1; clone_size: once; j_call: TRBJ2-7; cdr3_aa: CASSGTGSFYEQYF; cdr3_nt: TGTGCCAGTTCCGGGACAGGGAGTTTCTACGAGCAGTACTTC
v_call: TRBV6-1; d_call: NA; clone_size: NA; j_call: TRBJ2-2; cdr3_aa: CASLPYRVSGELFF; cdr3_nt: TGTGCCAGTCTCCCCTACAGGGTGTCCGGGGAGCTGTTTTTT
v_call: TRBV7-8; d_call: NA; clone_size: NA; j_call: TRBJ1-2; cdr3_aa: CASSLGDPAGGYTF; cdr3_nt: TGTGCCAGCAGCTTAGGAGACCCGGCAGGAGGCTACACCTTC
v_call: TRBV27; d_call: NA; clone_size: NA; j_call: TRBJ1-5; cdr3_aa: CASSLGTGLGNQPQHF; cdr3_nt: TGTGCCAGCAGTTTAGGAACAGGGTTGGGCAATCAGCCCCAGCATTTT
v_call: TRBV7-9; d_call: NA; clone_size: NA; j_call: TRBJ2-2; cdr3_aa: CASSFPGKGYLGDTGELFF; cdr3_nt: TGTGCCAGCAGCTTCCCCGGGAAAGGGTATCTTGGCGACACCGGGGAGCTGTTTTTT
v_call: TRBV4-1; d_call: NA; clone_size: NA; j_call: TRBJ1-1; cdr3_aa: CASSQDRWQGTGDTEAFF; cdr3_nt: TGCGCCAGCAGCCAAGATAGGTGGCAGGGAACGGGGGACACTGAAGCTTTCTTT
v_call: TRBV15; d_call: NA; clone_size: NA; j_call: TRBJ1-1; cdr3_aa: CATSSESYRSNTEAFF; cdr3_nt: TGTGCCACCAGCAGCGAATCCTACAGGTCGAACACTGAAGCTTTCTTT
v_call: TRBV5-5; d_call: TRBD2; clone_size: NA; j_call: TRBJ2-7; cdr3_aa: CASSFGAGGFYEQYF; cdr3_nt: TGTGCCAGCAGCTTCGGAGCGGGAGGGTTCTACGAGCAGTACTTC
v_call: TRBV7-9; d_call: TRBD2; clone_size: NA; j_call: TRBJ2-1; cdr3_aa: CASSLGREGLTYNEQFF; cdr3_nt: TGTGCCAGCAGCTTAGGGCGGGAGGGTTTGACCTACAATGAGCAGTTCTTC
v_call: TRBV6-5; d_call: NA; clone_size: NA; j_call: TRBJ2-2; cdr3_aa: CASSRGGTGELFF; cdr3_nt: TGTGCCAGCAGCCGAGGTGGGACCGGGGAGCTGTTTTTT
v_call: TRBV6-5; d_call: NA; clone_size: NA; j_call: TRBJ2-3; cdr3_aa: CASSYMTSTDTQYF; cdr3_nt: TGTGCCAGCAGTTATATGACTAGCACAGATACGCAGTATTTT
v_call: TRBV18; d_call: NA; clone_size: NA; j_call: TRBJ2-7; cdr3_aa: CASSQGEDEQYF; cdr3_nt: TGTGCCAGCTCACAAGGGGAGGACGAGCAGTACTTC
v_call: TRBV6-6; d_call: NA; clone_size: once; j_call: TRBJ2-7; cdr3_aa: CASRPPESSYEQYF; cdr3_nt: TGTGCCAGCAGGCCTCCTGAGAGCTCCTACGAGCAGTACTTC
v_call: TRBV20-1; d_call: NA; clone_size: NA; j_call: TRBJ1-1; cdr3_aa: CSATDTEAFF; cdr3_nt: TGCAGTGCTACAGACACTGAAGCTTTCTTT
v_call: TRBV27; d_call: TRBD1; clone_size: NA; j_call: TRBJ1-1; cdr3_aa: CASSPDRVYMDTEAFF; cdr3_nt: TGTGCCAGCAGTCCGGACAGGGTTTATATGGACACTGAAGCTTTCTTT
v_call: TRBV30; d_call: NA; clone_size: NA; j_call: TRBJ1-4; cdr3_aa: CAWNEASNEKLFF; cdr3_nt: TGTGCCTGGAATGAAGCGTCGAATGAAAAACTGTTTTTT
v_call: TRBV9; d_call: NA; clone_size: NA; j_call: TRBJ2-3; cdr3_aa: CASSVGAYSTDTQYF; cdr3_nt: TGTGCCAGCAGCGTAGGCGCATATAGCACAGATACGCAGTATTTT
v_call: TRBV11-2; d_call: NA; clone_size: NA; j_call: TRBJ2-1; cdr3_aa: CASSTGLNEQFF; cdr3_nt: TGTGCCAGCAGCACGGGACTTAATGAGCAGTTCTTC
v_call: TRBV6-1; d_call: NA; clone_size: NA; j_call: TRBJ1-3; cdr3_aa: CASSDSSGNTIYF; cdr3_nt: TGTGCCAGCAGCGACAGCTCTGGAAACACCATATATTTT
v_call: TRBV15; d_call: NA; clone_size: NA; j_call: TRBJ2-1; cdr3_aa: CATSRIADEQFF; cdr3_nt: TGTGCCACCAGCCGAATAGCGGATGAGCAGTTCTTC
v_call: TRBV2; d_call: TRBD1; clone_size: NA; j_call: TRBJ1-2; cdr3_aa: CASSGDRVGGYTF; cdr3_nt: TGTGCCAGCAGTGGTGACAGGGTTGGTGGCTACACCTTC
v_call: TRBV28; d_call: NA; clone_size: NA; j_call: TRBJ2-7; cdr3_aa: CASSLGETSYEQYF; cdr3_nt: TGTGCCAGCAGTTTAGGGGAGACCTCCTACGAGCAGTACTTC
v_call: TRBV7-9; d_call: TRBD2; clone_size: NA; j_call: TRBJ2-7; cdr3_aa: CASSLVPSGRASYEQYF; cdr3_nt: TGTGCCAGCAGCTTAGTGCCTAGCGGGAGGGCGTCCTACGAGCAGTACTTC
v_call: TRBV5-6; d_call: TRBD1; clone_size: once; j_call: TRBJ1-1; cdr3_aa: CASSLEGDRGNTEAFF; cdr3_nt: TGTGCCAGCAGCTTGGAGGGAGACAGGGGAAACACTGAAGCTTTCTTT
v_call: TRBV6-5; d_call: NA; clone_size: NA; j_call: TRBJ2-5; cdr3_aa: CASSYQVMPQYF; cdr3_nt: TGTGCCAGCAGTTACCAGGTGATGCCCCAGTACTTC
v_call: TRBV2; d_call: TRBD1; clone_size: NA; j_call: TRBJ2-3; cdr3_aa: CASSGQGADTQYF; cdr3_nt: TGTGCCAGCAGTGGACAGGGGGCAGATACGCAGTATTTT
v_call: TRBV7-8; d_call: NA; clone_size: NA; j_call: TRBJ1-1; cdr3_aa: CASSRGSLATEAFF; cdr3_nt: TGTGCCAGCAGCCGAGGGTCCCTGGCCACTGAAGCTTTCTTT
v_call: TRBV7-3; d_call: NA; clone_size: NA; j_call: TRBJ1-1; cdr3_aa: CASSSRGGEAFF; cdr3_nt: TGTGCCAGCAGCTCCCGGGGAGGGGAAGCTTTCTTT
v_call: TRBV18; d_call: TRBD2; clone_size: NA; j_call: TRBJ2-7; cdr3_aa: CASSPPGLGAGEQYF; cdr3_nt: TGTGCCAGCTCACCGCCGGGACTAGGGGCGGGCGAGCAGTACTTC
v_call: TRBV5-1; d_call: TRBD1; clone_size: NA; j_call: TRBJ2-2; cdr3_aa: CASRLGTGFAGELFF; cdr3_nt: TGCGCCAGCAGGCTTGGGACAGGGTTTGCCGGGGAGCTGTTTTTT
v_call: TRBV10-2; d_call: TRBD1; clone_size: NA; j_call: TRBJ2-7; cdr3_aa: CASSEWGTGGLYEQYF; cdr3_nt: TGCGCCAGCAGTGAATGGGGGACAGGGGGCTTGTACGAGCAGTACTTC
v_call: TRBV5-5; d_call: TRBD1; clone_size: NA; j_call: TRBJ1-2; cdr3_aa: CASSTRQGGYTF; cdr3_nt: TGTGCCAGCAGCACTCGACAGGGAGGCTACACCTTC
v_call: TRBV7-9; d_call: NA; clone_size: NA; j_call: TRBJ1-2; cdr3_aa: CASSPTGSYGYTF; cdr3_nt: TGTGCCAGCAGCCCCACCGGGTCTTATGGCTACACCTTC
v_call: TRBV27; d_call: TRBD2; clone_size: NA; j_call: TRBJ2-3; cdr3_aa: CASSFGTSAYTDTQYF; cdr3_nt: TGTGCCAGCAGTTTTGGGACTAGCGCGTACACAGATACGCAGTATTTT
v_call: TRBV5-8; d_call: NA; clone_size: NA; j_call: TRBJ2-5; cdr3_aa: CASSLALPTEYEETQYF; cdr3_nt: TGTGCCAGCAGCTTGGCCCTCCCGACAGAGTACGAAGAGACCCAGTACTTC
v_call: TRBV7-6; d_call: NA; clone_size: NA; j_call: TRBJ2-5; cdr3_aa: CASSLQVGGETQYF; cdr3_nt: TGTGCCAGCAGCCTACAGGTGGGGGGAGAGACCCAGTACTTC
v_call: TRBV7-8; d_call: TRBD2; clone_size: NA; j_call: TRBJ2-2; cdr3_aa: CASSLPPLAEPNTGELFF; cdr3_nt: TGTGCCAGCAGCTTACCGCCCCTAGCGGAGCCGAACACCGGGGAGCTGTTTTTT